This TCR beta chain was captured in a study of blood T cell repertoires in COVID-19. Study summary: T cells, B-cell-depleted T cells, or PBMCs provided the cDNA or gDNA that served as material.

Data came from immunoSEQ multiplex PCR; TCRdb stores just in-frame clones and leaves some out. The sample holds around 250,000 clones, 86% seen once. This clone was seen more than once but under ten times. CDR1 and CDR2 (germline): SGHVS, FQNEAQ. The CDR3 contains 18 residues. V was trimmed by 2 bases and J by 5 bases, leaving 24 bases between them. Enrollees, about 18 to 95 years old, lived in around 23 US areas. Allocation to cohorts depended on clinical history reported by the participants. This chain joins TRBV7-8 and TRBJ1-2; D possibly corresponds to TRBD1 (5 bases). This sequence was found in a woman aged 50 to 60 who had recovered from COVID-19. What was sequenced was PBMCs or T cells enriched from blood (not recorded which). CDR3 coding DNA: TGTGCCAGCAGCTTAACACTTCCAGCGGGACCTTCGGGGTATGGCTACACCTTC. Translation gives CASSLTLPAGPSGYGYTF.